Reported below is one TCR beta chain. Antigen specificity is unknown. The donor cohort consisted entirely of Caucasian adults residing in Nashville, Tennessee. CDR1 is MDHEN and CDR2 is SYDVKM in the germline V gene. The CDR3 loop spans 17 amino acids. V lost 6 bases and J 4 bases, leaving 21 bases between the germline ends. This specimen belongs to a study of shared clonotypes between healthy human individuals. Study at large: Samples came from a couple of female and three male donors aged 18 to 49.

Replicate sorted-subset PCRs were loaded with 150 to 250 ng DNA, about 31,000 T cell genomes. Here immunoSEQ multiplex PCR was the method, and the copy in TCRdb shows in-frame clones only, minus some. Of hundreds of thousands of clones in the sample, 73% were seen once. Findings and caveats of the study: Rarefaction revealed incomplete sorted-subset sequencing despite large depth.

This TCR came from a woman in her 30s in good health. The sequencing input was memory CD4+ T cells sorted from blood. As to subset: CD45RA-negative fraction. The chain recombines TRBV28 with TRBJ2-2; TRBD2 might be the D (6 bases). The CDR3: CASRVALGLASTGELFF. The CDR3, as DNA: TGTGCCAGCAGGGTTGCCCTTGGGCTAGCGTCCACCGGGGAGCTGTTTTTT.